One T cell receptor beta chain is described in this entry. Its target is not known. The data are from a study of chemoradiotherapy in HPV16-positive cancers. General study findings and limits: Candidate HPV-specific clones and E7-related TCR motifs grew in tumor during treatment. In HPV16-positive patients, HPV-responsive T-cell expansion tracked better recurrence-free survival. HPV-specific T cells were functionally defined from only a couple of HPV16-positive patients.

The data were produced by immunoSEQ multiplex PCR, yet TCRdb's version contains in-frame clones alone and is incomplete. The data show 29,000 or so clones, with approximately 90% seen just once and about 20% held by the top ten. Per germline, CDR1 GTSNPN and CDR2 SVGIG (reference sequence). This CDR3 region has 15 residues. The V end was cut by 2 bases, the J end by 6 bases, with 14 bases between. Sequencing was performed on blood, taken from a patient who underwent chemoradiotherapy. J is TRBJ1-6 and V is TRBV30, with D possibly being TRBD1 (6 bases). The receptor's source is a human donor with HPV-associated anogenital cancer. CDR3 amino acids: CAWSKGGGANSPLHF. The DNA for the CDR3 is TGTGCCTGGAGTAAGGGGGGAGGTGCTAATTCACCCCTCCACTTT.